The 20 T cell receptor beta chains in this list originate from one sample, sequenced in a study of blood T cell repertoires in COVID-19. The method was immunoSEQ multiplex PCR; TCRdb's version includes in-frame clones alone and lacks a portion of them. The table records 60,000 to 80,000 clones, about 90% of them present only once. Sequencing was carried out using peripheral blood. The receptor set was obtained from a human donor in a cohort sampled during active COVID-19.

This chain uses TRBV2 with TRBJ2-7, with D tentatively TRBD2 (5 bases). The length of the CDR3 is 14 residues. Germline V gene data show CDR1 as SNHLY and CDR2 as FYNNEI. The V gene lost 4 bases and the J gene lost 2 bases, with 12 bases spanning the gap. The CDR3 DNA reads TGTGCCAGCAGTGCAGACGGGATAACCTACGAGCAGTACTTC. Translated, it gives CASSADGITYEQYF.

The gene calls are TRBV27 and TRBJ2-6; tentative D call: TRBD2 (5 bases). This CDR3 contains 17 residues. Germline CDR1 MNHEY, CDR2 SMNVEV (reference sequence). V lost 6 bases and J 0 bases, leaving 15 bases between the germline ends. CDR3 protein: CASSILYRGSGANVLTF. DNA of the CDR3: TGTGCCAGCAGCATACTCTATCGGGGCTCTGGGGCCAACGTCCTGACTTTC.

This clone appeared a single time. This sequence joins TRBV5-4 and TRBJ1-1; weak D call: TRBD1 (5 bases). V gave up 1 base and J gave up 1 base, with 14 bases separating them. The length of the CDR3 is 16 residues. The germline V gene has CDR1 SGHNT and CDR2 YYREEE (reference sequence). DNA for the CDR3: TGTGCCAGCAGCTTGAGGGCGGGGCTAAAGAACACTGAAGCTTTCTTT. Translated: CASSLRAGLKNTEAFF.

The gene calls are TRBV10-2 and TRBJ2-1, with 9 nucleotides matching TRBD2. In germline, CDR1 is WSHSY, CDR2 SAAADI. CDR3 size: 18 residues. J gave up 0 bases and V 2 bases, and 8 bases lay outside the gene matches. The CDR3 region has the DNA TGCGCCAGCAGTGAGCCTAGCGGGATAATAAACTCCTACAATGAGCAGTTCTTC. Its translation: CASSEPSGIINSYNEQFF.

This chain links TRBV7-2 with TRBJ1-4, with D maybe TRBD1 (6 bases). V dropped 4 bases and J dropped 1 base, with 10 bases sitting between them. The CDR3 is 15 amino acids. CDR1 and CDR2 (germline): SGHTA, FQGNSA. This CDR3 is CASSSMTGTNEKLFF. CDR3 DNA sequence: TGTGCCAGCAGCTCCATGACAGGAACTAATGAAAAACTGTTTTTT.

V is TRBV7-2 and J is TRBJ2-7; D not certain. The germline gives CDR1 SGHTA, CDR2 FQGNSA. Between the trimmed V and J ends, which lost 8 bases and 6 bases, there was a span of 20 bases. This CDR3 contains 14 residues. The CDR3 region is CASSTANLGPEQYF. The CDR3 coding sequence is TGTGCCAGCTCCACGGCTAACCTAGGTCCCGAGCAGTACTTC.

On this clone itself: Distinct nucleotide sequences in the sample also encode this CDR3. The DNA for the CDR3 is TGTGCCAGTAGTATAGACGGGACAGGGTCCTCTGGGGCCAACGTCCTGACTTTC. Translated: CASSIDGTGSSGANVLTF. This rearrangement joins TRBV19 to TRBJ2-6, with 9 bases lining up with TRBD1. This CDR3 comprises 18 residues. The germline V gene encodes CDR1 LNHDA and CDR2 SQIVND (reference sequence). V lost 0 bases to trimming and J lost 0 bases; unmatched junction nucleotides: 3.

CDR3 loop: CASSGLSLQGNYGYTF. The CDR3 DNA is TGTGCCAGCAGCGGTCTCTCCCTACAGGGGAACTATGGCTACACCTTC. The chain employs TRBV9 and TRBJ1-2; TRBD1 matches at 7 bases. The CDR3 contains 16 residues. CDR1 and CDR2 from the germline V gene are SGDLS and YYNGEE. The V and J ends lost 3 bases and 2 bases, in that order; junction bases with no gene match: 10.

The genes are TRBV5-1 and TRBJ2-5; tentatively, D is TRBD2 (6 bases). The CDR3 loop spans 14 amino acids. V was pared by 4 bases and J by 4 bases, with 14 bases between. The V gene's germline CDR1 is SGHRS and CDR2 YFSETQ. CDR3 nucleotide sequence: TGCGCCAGCAGCCCCGAAGGGCGGGGAGAGACCCAGTACTTC. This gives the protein CASSPEGRGETQYF.

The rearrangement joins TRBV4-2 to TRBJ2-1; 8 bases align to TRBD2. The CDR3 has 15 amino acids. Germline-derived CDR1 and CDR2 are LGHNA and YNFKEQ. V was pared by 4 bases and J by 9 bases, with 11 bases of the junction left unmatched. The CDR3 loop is CASSPPNGGATEQFF. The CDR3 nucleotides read TGTGCCAGCAGCCCCCCCAACGGGGGGGCCACTGAGCAGTTCTTC.

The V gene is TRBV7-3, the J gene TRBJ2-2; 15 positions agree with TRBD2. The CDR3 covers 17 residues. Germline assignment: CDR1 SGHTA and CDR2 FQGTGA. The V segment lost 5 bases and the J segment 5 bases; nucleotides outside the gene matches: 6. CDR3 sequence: CASSQGTSGGRTGELFF. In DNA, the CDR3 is TGTGCCAGCAGCCAAGGGACTAGCGGGGGGAGGACCGGGGAGCTGTTTTTT.

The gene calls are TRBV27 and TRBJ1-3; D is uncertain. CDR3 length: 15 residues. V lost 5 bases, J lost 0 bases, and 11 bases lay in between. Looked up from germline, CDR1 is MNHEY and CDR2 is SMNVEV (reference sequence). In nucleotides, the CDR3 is TGTGCCAGCAGTCGCGCCTTTAGCTCTGGAAACACCATATATTTT. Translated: CASSRAFSSGNTIYF.

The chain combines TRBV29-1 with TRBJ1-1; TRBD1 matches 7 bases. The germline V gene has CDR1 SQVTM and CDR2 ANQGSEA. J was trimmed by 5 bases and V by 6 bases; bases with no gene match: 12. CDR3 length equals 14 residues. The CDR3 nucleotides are TGCAGCGTCGAACCTGGACAGGTGGGGACTGAAGCTTTCTTT. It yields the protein CSVEPGQVGTEAFF.

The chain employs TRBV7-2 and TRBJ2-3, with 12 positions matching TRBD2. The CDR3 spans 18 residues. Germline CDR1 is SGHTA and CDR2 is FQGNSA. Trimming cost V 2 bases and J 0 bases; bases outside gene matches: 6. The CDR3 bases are TGTGCCAGCAGCTTATCCCTAGCGGGAGGGGCTAGCACAGATACGCAGTATTTT. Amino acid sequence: CASSLSLAGGASTDTQYF.

CDR3 nucleotide sequence: TGTGCCAGCAGCGTCGGGACAGGGAATTCACCCCTCCACTTT. It yields the protein CASSVGTGNSPLHF. The V and J genes are TRBV7-9 and TRBJ1-6; 9 positions match TRBD1. The CDR3 spans 14 residues. With 5 bases clipped from V and 7 bases from J, the junction kept 3 bases outside the gene matches. The germline V gene encodes CDR1 SEHNR and CDR2 FQNEAQ (reference sequence).

As DNA, the CDR3 is TGCGCCAGCAGCCCTGGGGACAGGGGAGGCAATCAGCCCCAGCATTTT. Translation: CASSPGDRGGNQPQHF. The chain is built from TRBV5-1 and TRBJ1-5, with 10 bases that match TRBD1. V shed 4 bases and J 2 bases; nucleotides not matched to a gene: 6. Germline V gene sequence: CDR1 SGHRS, CDR2 YFSETQ. The CDR3 sequence is 16 residues long.

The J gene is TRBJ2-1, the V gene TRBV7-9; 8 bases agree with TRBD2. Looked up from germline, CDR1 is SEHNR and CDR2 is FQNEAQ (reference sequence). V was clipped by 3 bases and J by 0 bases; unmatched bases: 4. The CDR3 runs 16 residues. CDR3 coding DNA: TGTGCCAGCAGCTTGGACGGGAGGGCCTCCTACAATGAGCAGTTCTTC. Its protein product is CASSLDGRASYNEQFF.

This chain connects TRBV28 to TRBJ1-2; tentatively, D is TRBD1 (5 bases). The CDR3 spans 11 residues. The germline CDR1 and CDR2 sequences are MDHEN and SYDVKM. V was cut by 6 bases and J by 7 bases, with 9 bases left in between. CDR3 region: CASRTRAGYTF. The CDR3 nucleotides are TGTGCCAGCAGAACCAGGGCTGGCTACACCTTC.

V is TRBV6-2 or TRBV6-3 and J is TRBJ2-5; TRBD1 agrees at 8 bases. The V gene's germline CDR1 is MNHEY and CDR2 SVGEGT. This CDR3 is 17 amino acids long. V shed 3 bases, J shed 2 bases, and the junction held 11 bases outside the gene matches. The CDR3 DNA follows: TGTGCCAGCAGTTATTCCATCGCCAGGGACAGGCAAGAGACCCAGTACTTC. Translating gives CASSYSIARDRQETQYF.

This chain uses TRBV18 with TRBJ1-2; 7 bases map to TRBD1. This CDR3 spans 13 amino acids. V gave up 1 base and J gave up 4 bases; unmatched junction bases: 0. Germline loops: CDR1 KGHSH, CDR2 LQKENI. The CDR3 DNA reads TGTGCCAGCTCACCACGGGACAGCTATGGCTACACCTTC. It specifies CASSPRDSYGYTF.